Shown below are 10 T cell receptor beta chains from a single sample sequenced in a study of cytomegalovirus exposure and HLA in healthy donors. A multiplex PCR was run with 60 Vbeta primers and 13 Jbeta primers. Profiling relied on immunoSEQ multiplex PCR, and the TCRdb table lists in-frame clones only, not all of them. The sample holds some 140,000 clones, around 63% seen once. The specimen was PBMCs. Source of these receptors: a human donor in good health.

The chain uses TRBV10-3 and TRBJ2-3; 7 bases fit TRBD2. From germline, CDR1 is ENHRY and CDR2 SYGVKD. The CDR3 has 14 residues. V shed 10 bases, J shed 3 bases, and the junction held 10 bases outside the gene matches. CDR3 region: CATMAGAMTDTQYF. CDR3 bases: TGTGCCACTATGGCGGGAGCTATGACAGATACGCAGTATTTT.

For the CDR3, the DNA is TGTGCCAGCAGCCAGACTGCCGTCGGGGAAGCGGGTACTGAAGCTTTCTTT. Translating gives CASSQTAVGEAGTEAFF. The chain joins TRBV5-6 to TRBJ1-1; unclear D gene. The CDR3 has 17 residues. Per germline, CDR1 SGHDT and CDR2 YYEEEE. Trimming removed 4 bases from V and 5 bases from J, with 24 bases in between.

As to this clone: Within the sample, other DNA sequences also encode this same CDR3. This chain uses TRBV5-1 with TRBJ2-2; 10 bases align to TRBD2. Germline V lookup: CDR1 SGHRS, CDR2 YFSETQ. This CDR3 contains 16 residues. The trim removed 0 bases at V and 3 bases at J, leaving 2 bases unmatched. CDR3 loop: CASSLDLAGDTGELFF. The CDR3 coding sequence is TGCGCCAGCAGCTTGGATCTAGCGGGAGACACCGGGGAGCTGTTTTTT.

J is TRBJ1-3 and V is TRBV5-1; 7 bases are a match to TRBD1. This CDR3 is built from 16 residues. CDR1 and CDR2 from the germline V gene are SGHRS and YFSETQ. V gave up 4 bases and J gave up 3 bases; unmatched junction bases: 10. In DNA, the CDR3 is TGCGCCAGCAGCCCCGGAGGAGGGGGCCATGGAAACACCATATATTTT. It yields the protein CASSPGGGGHGNTIYF.

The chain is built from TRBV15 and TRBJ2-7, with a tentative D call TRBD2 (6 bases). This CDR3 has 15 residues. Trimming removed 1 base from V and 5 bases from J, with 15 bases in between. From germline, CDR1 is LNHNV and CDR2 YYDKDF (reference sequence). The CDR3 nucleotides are TGTGCCACCAGCAGAGCTAGCGACTTCCATAACGAGCAGTACTTC. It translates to CATSRASDFHNEQYF.

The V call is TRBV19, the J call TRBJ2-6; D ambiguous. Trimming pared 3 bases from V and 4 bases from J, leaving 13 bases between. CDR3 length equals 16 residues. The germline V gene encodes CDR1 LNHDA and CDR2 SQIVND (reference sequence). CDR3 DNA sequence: TGTGCCAGTAGTATGGTGACGACTCTAGGGGCCAACGTCCTGACTTTC. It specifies CASSMVTTLGANVLTF.

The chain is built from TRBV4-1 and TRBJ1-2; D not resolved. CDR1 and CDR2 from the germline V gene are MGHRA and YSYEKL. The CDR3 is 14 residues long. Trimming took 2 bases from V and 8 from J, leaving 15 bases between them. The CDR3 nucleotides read TGCGCCAGCAGCCAACCCGTCCCACCGGAGGGCTACACCTTC. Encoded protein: CASSQPVPPEGYTF.

The chain's CDR3 is CSVEGQGYGTGELFF. Here the CDR3 DNA reads TGCAGCGTTGAGGGCCAGGGTTATGGCACCGGGGAGCTGTTTTTT. This chain uses TRBV29-1 with TRBJ2-2, with D perhaps TRBD1 (5 bases). Looked up from germline, CDR1 is SQVTM and CDR2 is ANQGSEA. There are 15 residues in the CDR3. The V end was cut by 3 bases, the J end by 4 bases, with 15 bases between.

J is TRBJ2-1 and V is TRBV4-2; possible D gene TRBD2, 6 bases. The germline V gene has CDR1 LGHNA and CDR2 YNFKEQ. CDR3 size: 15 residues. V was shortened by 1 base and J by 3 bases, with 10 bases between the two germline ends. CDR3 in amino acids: CASSQGTTLYNEQFF. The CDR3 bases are TGTGCCAGCAGCCAAGGGACTACCCTCTACAATGAGCAGTTCTTC.

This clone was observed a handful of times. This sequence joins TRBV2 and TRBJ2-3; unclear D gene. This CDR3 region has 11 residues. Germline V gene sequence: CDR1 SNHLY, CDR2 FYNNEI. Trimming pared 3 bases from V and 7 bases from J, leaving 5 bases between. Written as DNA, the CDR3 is TGTGCCAGCAGTGATCCAAATACGCAGTATTTT. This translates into CASSDPNTQYF.